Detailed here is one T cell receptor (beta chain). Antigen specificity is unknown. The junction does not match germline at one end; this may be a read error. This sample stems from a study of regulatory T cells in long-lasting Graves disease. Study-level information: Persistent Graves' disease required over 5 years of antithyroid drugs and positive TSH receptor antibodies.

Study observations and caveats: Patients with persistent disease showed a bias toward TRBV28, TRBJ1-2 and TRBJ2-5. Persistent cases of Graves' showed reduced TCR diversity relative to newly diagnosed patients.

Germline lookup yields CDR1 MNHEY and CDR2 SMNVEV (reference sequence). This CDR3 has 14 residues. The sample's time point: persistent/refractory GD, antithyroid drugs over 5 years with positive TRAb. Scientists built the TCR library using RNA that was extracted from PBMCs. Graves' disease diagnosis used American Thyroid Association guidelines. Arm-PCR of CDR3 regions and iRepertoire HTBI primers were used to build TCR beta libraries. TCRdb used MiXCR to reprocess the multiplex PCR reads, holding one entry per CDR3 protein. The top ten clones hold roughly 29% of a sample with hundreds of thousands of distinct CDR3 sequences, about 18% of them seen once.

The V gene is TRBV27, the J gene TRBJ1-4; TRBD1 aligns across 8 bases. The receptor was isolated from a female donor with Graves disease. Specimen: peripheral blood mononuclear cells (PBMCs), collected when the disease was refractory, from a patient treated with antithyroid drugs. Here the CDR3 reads CASSFRGQWEKLSF. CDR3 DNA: TGTGCCAGCAGTTTCAGGGGGCAGTGGGAAAAACTGTCTTTT.